This T cell receptor (beta chain) was captured in a study of beta chain features in type 1 diabetes. With 10 bases removed from V and 2 bases from J, the gap between germline ends came to 12 bases. The germline gives CDR1 MNHNS, CDR2 SASEGT. The CDR3 is made up of 12 amino acids. The entirety of the isolated RNA underwent reverse transcription, so expressed TCRB transcripts were sequenced. Produced via immunoSEQ multiplex PCR; TCRdb's table is partial and in-frame only. The sample consists of roughly 730,000 clones, 13% of them appearing once. Comments on this clone: The antigen is unknown.

Broader study findings: In all four CD4+ subsets, TCRB CDR3 length was significantly, moderately reduced in type 1 diabetes.

This clonotype was sampled from a man aged 18 to 29 with type 1 diabetes. The J gene is TRBJ2-7, the V gene TRBV6-1; D possibly corresponds to TRBD1 (5 bases). The material sequenced was naive CD4+ T cells from blood. In DNA form, the CDR3 reads TGTGCCACCCACAGGATTACCTACGAGCAGTACTTC. Translating gives CATHRITYEQYF.